The 26 T cell receptor beta chains listed next were all sequenced from one sample in a study of blood T cell repertoires in COVID-19. The method was immunoSEQ multiplex PCR; TCRdb's version includes in-frame clones alone and lacks a portion of them. Of 70,000 to 100,000 clones listed, roughly 80% are singletons. The sample was peripheral blood. All receptors derive from a woman at least 80 years old with acute or convalescent COVID-19.

The chain joins TRBV5-1 to TRBJ2-1; tentative D call: TRBD1 (6 bases). The CDR3 extends over 15 amino acids. With 2 bases removed from V and 4 bases from J, the gap between germline ends came to 13 bases. Germline-derived CDR1 and CDR2 are SGHRS and YFSETQ. The CDR3 reads CASSFQTGTYNEQFF. CDR3 nucleotide sequence: TGCGCCAGCAGCTTTCAGACAGGAACATACAATGAGCAGTTCTTC.

The chain combines TRBV6-5 with TRBJ1-6; TRBD1 aligns across 7 bases. Germline V gene lookup returns CDR1 MNHEY and CDR2 SVGAGI. The CDR3 consists of 13 residues. The J segment lost 9 bases and the V segment lost 6 bases, leaving 5 bases of the junction unmatched. The CDR3 region is CASSDRAGSPLHF. The CDR3 region has the DNA TGTGCCAGCAGCGACAGGGCCGGTTCACCCCTCCACTTT.

The sample holds one count of this clone. The gene calls are TRBV7-2 and TRBJ1-5; no firm D call. The CDR3 has 14 residues. In germline, CDR1 is SGHTA, CDR2 FQGNSA. Trimming removed 5 bases from V and 7 bases from J, with 15 bases in between. The CDR3 nucleotides read TGTGCCAGCAGCCCCGGGATGGGGTCCCAGCCCCAGCATTTT. Its translation: CASSPGMGSQPQHF.

The chain joins TRBV19 to TRBJ1-2; D might be TRBD1 (6 bases). V was pared by 3 bases and J by 4 bases, with 12 bases between. CDR3 length equals 14 residues. Germline V gene lookup returns CDR1 LNHDA and CDR2 SQIVND (reference sequence). CDR3 loop: CASSIQGTVYGYTF. Written as DNA, the CDR3 is TGTGCCAGTAGTATCCAGGGGACGGTCTATGGCTACACCTTC.

This chain joins TRBV4-3 and TRBJ1-1; D is unresolved. Trimming removed 1 base at V and 1 base at J, with 7 bases between. The CDR3 is 14 amino acids. Per germline, CDR1 LGHNA and CDR2 YSLEER. CDR3 sequence (DNA): TGCGCCAGCAGCCAAGTAGGCGGGAACACTGAAGCTTTCTTT. It translates to CASSQVGGNTEAFF.

This chain links TRBV10-3 with TRBJ1-1; tentative D call: TRBD1 (5 bases). Germline CDR1 and CDR2: ENHRY and SYGVKD. This CDR3 has 15 amino acids. The ends were cut back, 3 bases at V and 2 bases at J, with 13 bases in the middle. CDR3 region: CAISDLDSRNTEAFF. CDR3 in DNA: TGTGCCATCAGTGACCTTGACAGTCGTAACACTGAAGCTTTCTTT.

J is TRBJ2-2 and V is TRBV2; D remains ambiguous. V lost 11 bases and J 5 bases, leaving 12 bases between the germline ends. The germline gives CDR1 SNHLY, CDR2 FYNNEI. The CDR3 runs to 12 residues. The CDR3 nucleotides read TGTGCCCAGCAGGCTCAGACCGGGGAGCTGTTTTTT. Its protein is CAQQAQTGELFF.

The rearrangement uses TRBV28 and TRBJ2-4; TRBD1 agrees at 9 bases. This CDR3 spans 15 amino acids. The germline V gene encodes CDR1 MDHEN and CDR2 SYDVKM. V lost 6 bases, J lost 9 bases, and 12 bases stayed unmatched. CDR3 amino acids: CASRLSSGQGGIQYF. The CDR3 region has the DNA TGTGCCAGCAGGCTTAGCTCGGGACAGGGTGGCATTCAGTACTTC.

The chain carries TRBV4-1 and TRBJ1-6; 7 nucleotides match TRBD1. Trimming cost V 3 bases and J 4 bases; bases outside gene matches: 12. Germline CDR1 and CDR2: MGHRA and YSYEKL. The CDR3 totals 18 residues. The CDR3 sequence is CASSQAVGTVSYNSPLHF. CDR3 coding DNA: TGCGCCAGCAGCCAGGCCGTCGGGACAGTGAGTTATAATTCACCCCTCCACTTT.

In DNA form, the CDR3 reads TGTGCCACCAGTGAGGCGGGCAGGGGCATGCATGAACTGTTTTTT. Translating it yields CATSEAGRGMHELFF. The chain recombines TRBV24-1 with TRBJ1-4, with D tentatively TRBD1 (6 bases). The V end lost 4 bases, the J end lost 12 bases, and 20 bases lay between the germline ends. CDR1 and CDR2 (germline): KGHDR, SFDVKD. The CDR3 spans 15 residues.

This clone was observed a handful of times. The J gene is TRBJ2-1, the V gene TRBV7-6; 8 bases map to TRBD2. V shed 5 bases, J shed 0 bases, and the junction held 12 bases outside the gene matches. The CDR3 consists of 18 residues. CDR1 is SGHVS, CDR2 FNYEAQ, per germline. Written as DNA, the CDR3 is TGTGCCAGCAGCGCCCAACTGGGCGGGGGGACCTCCTACAATGAGCAGTTCTTC. It translates to CASSAQLGGGTSYNEQFF.

This clone was counted between two and nine times. The CDR3 region has the DNA TGTGCCAGCAGCCAAGTCAGCGGGTACACCGGGGAGCTGTTTTTT. It specifies CASSQVSGYTGELFF. The chain combines TRBV3-1 (or the pseudogene TRBV3-2) with TRBJ2-2; a possible D gene is TRBD2 (6 bases). CDR3 length: 15 amino acids. Trimming took off 1 base at V and 3 bases at J, with 9 bases between the two ends. CDR1 and CDR2 (germline): LGHDT, YNNKEL (reference sequence).

The chain combines TRBV27 with TRBJ2-1; 9 nucleotides line up with TRBD2. Germline assignment: CDR1 MNHEY and CDR2 SMNVEV (reference sequence). This CDR3 is built from 15 residues. Losses at the gene ends were 2 bases for V and 4 bases for J; bases not matched to a gene: 3. The CDR3 region has the DNA TGTGCCAGCAGTTTAACTAGCGGGCCTTACAATGAGCAGTTCTTC. As protein: CASSLTSGPYNEQFF.

About this clone: An end of the junction differs from the germline gene, which may be a read error. The chain recombines TRBV7-7 with TRBJ1-3; 7 bases match TRBD1. Germline-derived CDR1 and CDR2 are SSHAT and FNYEAQ (reference sequence). This CDR3 is built from 16 residues. CDR3 loop: CASSIRDSNTGNTIYF. CDR3 bases: TGTGCTAGCAGCATCCGGGACAGCAACACTGGAAACACCATATATTTT.

V is TRBV7-6 and J is TRBJ2-7, with D possibly TRBD1 on 6 matching bases. Trimming pared 5 bases from V and 6 bases from J, leaving 11 bases between. CDR1 and CDR2 (germline): SGHVS, FNYEAQ. The CDR3 totals 12 residues. The CDR3 DNA sequence: TGTGCCAGCAGCCATCAACAGGGCGAGCAGTACTTC. It is translated as CASSHQQGEQYF.

The chain links TRBV19 to TRBJ1-5, with 9 bases identical to TRBD1. The CDR3 extends over 17 amino acids. V shed 9 bases and J 1 base; nucleotides not matched to a gene: 13. The germline CDR1 and CDR2 sequences are LNHDA and SQIVND (reference sequence). The CDR3 coding sequence is TGTGCCAGCCAAGACCTACAGGGGGCCGCGAGCAATCAGCCCCAGCATTTT. Protein sequence: CASQDLQGAASNQPQHF.

The gene calls are TRBV5-1 and TRBJ1-2; D is perhaps TRBD1 (5 bases). This CDR3 is 15 amino acids long. The germline CDR1 and CDR2 sequences are SGHRS and YFSETQ. V was pared by 0 bases and J by 2 bases, with 11 bases between. The CDR3 DNA is TGCGCCAGCAGCTTGGAAGGGACTACCAACTATGGCTACACCTTC. Residues: CASSLEGTTNYGYTF.

The chain carries TRBV11-3 and TRBJ1-2; maybe TRBD1 (5 bases). V lost 5 bases, J lost 5 bases, and 15 bases lay in between. The CDR3 loop spans 14 amino acids. Germline CDR1 reads SGHNT; CDR2 reads YENEEA. CDR3 protein: CASSPDQGSYGYTF. In DNA, the CDR3 is TGTGCCAGCAGCCCAGATCAGGGATCGTATGGCTACACCTTC.

The V and J genes are TRBV19 and TRBJ1-1; D not resolved. Looked up from germline, CDR1 is LNHDA and CDR2 is SQIVND (reference sequence). V was clipped by 4 bases and J by 2 bases, with 14 bases between them. This CDR3 is built from 15 residues. CDR3 in amino acids: CASSTLTRSNTEAFF. The DNA for the CDR3 is TGTGCCAGTAGTACACTTACGAGGTCCAACACTGAAGCTTTCTTT.

V is TRBV27 and J is TRBJ2-7; maybe TRBD1 (6 bases). Per the germline V gene, CDR1 is MNHEY and CDR2 is SMNVEV (reference sequence). The CDR3 spans 14 residues. The germline V and J ends were trimmed by 5 bases and 3 bases, with 14 bases remaining between them. The CDR3: CASSPMGRGYEQYF. The CDR3, as DNA: TGTGCCAGCAGTCCCATGGGCAGGGGCTACGAGCAGTACTTC.

The V gene is TRBV2, the J gene TRBJ2-1, with 10 positions matching TRBD1. CDR1 and CDR2 from the germline V gene are SNHLY and FYNNEI. J gave up 10 bases and V 6 bases, and 3 bases lay outside the gene matches. The CDR3 runs 12 residues. CDR3 nucleotide sequence: TGTGCCAGCAGGGGGGACAGGGGAGAGCAGTTCTTC. The encoded protein is CASRGDRGEQFF.

The chain carries TRBV4-1 and TRBJ2-7, with a possible D match to TRBD2 (6 bases). There are 16 residues in the CDR3. V lost 6 bases, J lost 5 bases, and 23 bases lay in between. Germline V gives CDR1 MGHRA, CDR2 YSYEKL. CDR3: CASSPTYGGASHEQYF. DNA for the CDR3: TGCGCCAGCAGTCCTACCTACGGGGGAGCTAGCCACGAGCAGTACTTC.

In its sample, this clone was seen a few times. The rearrangement joins TRBV6-5 to TRBJ1-3; unclear D gene. Germline values: CDR1 MNHEY, CDR2 SVGAGI. There are 15 residues in the CDR3. The germline V and J ends were trimmed by 8 bases and 0 bases, with 14 bases remaining between them. CDR3: CASLPSRGSGNTIYF. The CDR3 nucleotides are TGTGCCAGCCTACCCTCGCGGGGCTCTGGAAACACCATATATTTT.

The V gene is TRBV7-3, the J gene TRBJ2-3, with no clear D. Germline V lookup: CDR1 SGHTA, CDR2 FQGTGA. Deletions cut 2 bases from V and 0 bases from J, with 12 bases between. This CDR3 is built from 16 residues. CDR3 sequence: CASSLALSTSTDTQYF. Written as DNA, the CDR3 is TGTGCCAGCAGCTTAGCCTTATCTACTAGCACAGATACGCAGTATTTT.

This clone has just one count. The chain is built from TRBV4-1 and TRBJ1-1, with 9 bases identical to TRBD1. V shed 2 bases and J 3 bases; nucleotides not matched to a gene: 4. This CDR3 is built from 15 residues. Per germline, CDR1 MGHRA and CDR2 YSYEKL. CDR3 sequence (DNA): TGCGCCAGCAGCCAACAACAGGGGGCCCACACTGAAGCTTTCTTT. Its protein product is CASSQQQGAHTEAFF.

V and J are TRBV3-1 (or the pseudogene TRBV3-2) and TRBJ1-2; 8 nucleotides align to TRBD1. V dropped 2 bases and J dropped 7; count of bases not matched to a gene: 6. The CDR3 sequence is 14 residues long. Looked up from germline, CDR1 is LGHDT and CDR2 is YNNKEL (reference sequence). The CDR3, as DNA: TGTGCCAGCAGCCAAACCCAGGGGGCGCCTGGCTACACCTTC. Protein sequence: CASSQTQGAPGYTF.